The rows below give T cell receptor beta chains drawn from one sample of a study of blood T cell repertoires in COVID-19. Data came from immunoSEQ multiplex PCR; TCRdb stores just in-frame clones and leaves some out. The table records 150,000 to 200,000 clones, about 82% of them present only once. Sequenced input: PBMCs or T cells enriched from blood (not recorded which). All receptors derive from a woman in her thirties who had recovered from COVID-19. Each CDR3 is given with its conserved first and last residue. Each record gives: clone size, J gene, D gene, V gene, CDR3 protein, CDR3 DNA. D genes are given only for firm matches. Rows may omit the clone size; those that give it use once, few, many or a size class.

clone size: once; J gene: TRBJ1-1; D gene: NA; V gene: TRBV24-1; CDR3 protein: CATSDRNTEAFF; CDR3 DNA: TGTGCCACCAGTGATCGGAACACTGAAGCTTTCTTT
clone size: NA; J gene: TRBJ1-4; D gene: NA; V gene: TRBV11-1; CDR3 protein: CASSRTGSSTNEKLFF; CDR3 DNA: TGTGCCAGCAGCCGGACGGGGTCTTCAACTAATGAAAAACTGTTTTTT
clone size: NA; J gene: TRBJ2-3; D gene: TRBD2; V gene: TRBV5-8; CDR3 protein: CASSLPAGGPSDTQYF; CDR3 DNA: TGTGCCAGCAGCTTGCCGGCGGGAGGGCCTTCAGATACGCAGTATTTT
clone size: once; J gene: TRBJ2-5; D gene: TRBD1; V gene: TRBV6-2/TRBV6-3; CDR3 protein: CASSYWTGRQETQYF; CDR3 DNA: TGTGCCAGCAGTTACTGGACAGGCCGCCAAGAGACCCAGTACTTC
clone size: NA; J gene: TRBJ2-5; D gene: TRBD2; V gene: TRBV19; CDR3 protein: CASSKFGTSKSGQETQYF; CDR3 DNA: TGTGCCAGTAGTAAATTCGGGACTAGCAAGTCGGGTCAAGAGACCCAGTACTTC
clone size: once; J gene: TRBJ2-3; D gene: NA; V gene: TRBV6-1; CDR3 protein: CASSEVAGTFTDTQYF; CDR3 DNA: TGTGCCAGCAGTGAAGTGGCGGGAACCTTCACAGATACGCAGTATTTT
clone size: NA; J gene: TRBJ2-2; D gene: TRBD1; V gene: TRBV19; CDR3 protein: CASSILGDRAGELFF; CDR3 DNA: TGTGCCAGTAGTATACTAGGGGACAGGGCCGGGGAGCTGTTTTTT
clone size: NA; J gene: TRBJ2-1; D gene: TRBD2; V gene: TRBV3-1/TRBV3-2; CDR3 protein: CASSQDLYGRSEQFF; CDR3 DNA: TGTGCCAGCAGCCAAGATCTATACGGGAGGTCAGAGCAGTTCTTC
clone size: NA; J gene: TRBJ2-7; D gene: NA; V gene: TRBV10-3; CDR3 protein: CAISDRGTPWDEQYF; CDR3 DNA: TGTGCCATCAGTGACCGGGGGACCCCTTGGGACGAGCAGTACTTC
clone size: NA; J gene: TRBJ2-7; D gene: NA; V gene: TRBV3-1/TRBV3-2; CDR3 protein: CASSQDRWRSYEQYF; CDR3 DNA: TGTGCCAGCAGCCAAGATCGATGGAGATCCTACGAGCAGTACTTC
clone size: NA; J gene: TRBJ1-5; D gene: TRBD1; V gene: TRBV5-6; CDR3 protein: CASSLVGQGAGQPQHF; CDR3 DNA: TGTGCCAGCAGCTTGGTGGGACAGGGGGCGGGTCAGCCCCAGCATTTT
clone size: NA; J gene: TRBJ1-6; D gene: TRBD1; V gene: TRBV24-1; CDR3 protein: CATSDFRTGFNSPLHF; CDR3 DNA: TGTGCCACCAGTGATTTCCGGACAGGGTTCAATTCACCCCTCCACTTT
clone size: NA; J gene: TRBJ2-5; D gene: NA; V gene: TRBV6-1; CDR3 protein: CASSEYGETQYF; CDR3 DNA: TGTGCCAGCAGTGAATACGGGGAGACCCAGTACTTC
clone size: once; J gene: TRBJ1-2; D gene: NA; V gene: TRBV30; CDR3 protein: CAWTLPIRQTLNYGYTF; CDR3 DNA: TGTGCCTGGACACTCCCTATCCGACAGACCCTAAACTATGGCTACACCTTC
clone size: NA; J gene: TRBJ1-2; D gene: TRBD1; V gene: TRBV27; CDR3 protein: CASSRTPGQGAVGYTF; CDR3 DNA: TGTGCCAGCAGCCGTACTCCGGGACAGGGGGCGGTTGGCTACACCTTC
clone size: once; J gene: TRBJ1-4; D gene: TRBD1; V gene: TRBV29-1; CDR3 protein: CSVAAGTGYNEKLFF; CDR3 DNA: TGCAGCGTTGCCGCCGGGACAGGGTATAATGAAAAACTGTTTTTT
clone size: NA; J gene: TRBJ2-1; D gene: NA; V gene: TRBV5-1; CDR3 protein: CASSITDNEQFF; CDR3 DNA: TGCGCCAGCAGCATTACAGACAATGAGCAGTTCTTC
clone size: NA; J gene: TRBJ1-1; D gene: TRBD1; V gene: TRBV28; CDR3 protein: CASRYRGRAGRTEAFF; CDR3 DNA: TGTGCCAGCAGGTACAGGGGGCGCGCGGGACGGACTGAAGCTTTCTTT
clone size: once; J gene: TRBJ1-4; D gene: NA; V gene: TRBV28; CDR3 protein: CASTGATNEKLFF; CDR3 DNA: TGTGCCAGCACTGGGGCCACGAATGAAAAACTGTTTTTT
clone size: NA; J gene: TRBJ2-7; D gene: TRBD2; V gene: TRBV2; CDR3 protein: CASRQTSRYEQYF; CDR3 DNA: TGTGCCAGCAGGCAGACTAGCCGCTACGAGCAGTACTTC
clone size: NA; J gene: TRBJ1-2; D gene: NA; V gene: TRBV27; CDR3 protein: CASSRQLGTPSLGYTF; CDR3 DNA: TGTGCCAGCAGTCGCCAACTAGGGACACCATCTTTAGGCTACACCTTC
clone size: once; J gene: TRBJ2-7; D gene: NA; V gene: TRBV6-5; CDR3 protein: CASSYLAGSTYEQYF; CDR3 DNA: TGTGCCAGCAGTTACTTAGCCGGCTCAACCTACGAGCAGTACTTC
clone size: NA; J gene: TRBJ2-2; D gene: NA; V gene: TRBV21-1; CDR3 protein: CASSKGPGGYGELFF; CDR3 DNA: TGTGCCAGCAGCAAAGGCCCAGGGGGTTACGGGGAGCTGTTTTTT
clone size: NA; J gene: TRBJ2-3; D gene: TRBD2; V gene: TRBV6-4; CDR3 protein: CASSQSLAGAESQYF; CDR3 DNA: TGTGCCAGCAGCCAGTCGCTAGCGGGAGCTGAGTCGCAGTATTTT
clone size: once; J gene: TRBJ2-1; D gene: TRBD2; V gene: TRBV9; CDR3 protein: CASSVDSLAGNEQFF; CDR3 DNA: TGTGCCAGCAGCGTAGATTCACTAGCGGGCAATGAGCAGTTCTTC
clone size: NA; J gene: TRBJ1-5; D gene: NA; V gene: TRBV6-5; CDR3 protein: CASRAGLSNQPQHF; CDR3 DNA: TGTGCCAGCAGGGCAGGGTTGAGCAATCAGCCCCAGCATTTT
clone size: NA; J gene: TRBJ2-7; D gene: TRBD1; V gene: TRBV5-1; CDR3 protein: CASSPDGQGYEQYF; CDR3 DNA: TGCGCCAGCAGCCCAGATGGACAGGGCTACGAGCAGTACTTC
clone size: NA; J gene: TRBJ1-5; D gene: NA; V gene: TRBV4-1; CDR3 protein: CASSQVPGGAGNQPQHF; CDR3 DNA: TGCGCCAGCAGCCAAGTCCCGGGAGGAGCGGGCAATCAGCCCCAGCATTTT
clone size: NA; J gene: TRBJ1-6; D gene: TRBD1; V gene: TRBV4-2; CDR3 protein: CASSQEYFGTGRGSPLHF; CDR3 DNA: TGTGCCAGCAGCCAAGAGTATTTCGGGACAGGGCGGGGTTCACCCCTCCACTTT
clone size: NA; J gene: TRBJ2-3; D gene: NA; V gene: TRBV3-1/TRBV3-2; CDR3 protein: CASSANSALSTDTQYF; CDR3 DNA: TGTGCCAGCAGCGCCAATAGCGCTCTTAGCACAGATACGCAGTATTTT
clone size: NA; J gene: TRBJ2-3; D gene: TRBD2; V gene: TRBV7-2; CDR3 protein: CASSLDRRTSGRGDTQYF; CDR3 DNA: TGTGCCAGCAGCTTAGATCGTCGGACTAGCGGGAGGGGGGATACGCAGTATTTT
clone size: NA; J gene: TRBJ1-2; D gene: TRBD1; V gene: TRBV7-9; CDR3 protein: CASSAPGQGLVGYTF; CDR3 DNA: TGTGCCAGCAGCGCCCCCGGACAGGGCTTGGTTGGCTACACCTTC
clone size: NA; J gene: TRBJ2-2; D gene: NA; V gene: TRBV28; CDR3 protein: CASRLGGNTGELFF; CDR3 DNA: TGTGCCAGCAGGCTAGGTGGTAACACCGGGGAGCTGTTTTTT
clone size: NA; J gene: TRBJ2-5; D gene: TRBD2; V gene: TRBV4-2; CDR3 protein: CASSPGTSGGGETQYF; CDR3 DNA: TGTGCCAGCAGCCCCGGGACTAGCGGAGGAGGCGAGACCCAGTACTTC
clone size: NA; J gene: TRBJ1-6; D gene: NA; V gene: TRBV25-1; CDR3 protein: CASSDPGRGAQNSPLHF; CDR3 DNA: TGTGCCAGCAGTGATCCGGGGAGGGGCGCTCAAAATTCACCCCTCCACTTT
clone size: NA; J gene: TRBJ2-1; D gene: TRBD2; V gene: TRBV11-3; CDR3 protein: CASSLGTSGKEEQFF; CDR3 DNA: TGTGCCAGCAGCCTGGGAACTAGCGGGAAGGAGGAGCAGTTCTTC
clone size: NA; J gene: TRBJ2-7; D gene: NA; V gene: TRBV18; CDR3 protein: CASSPGHEQYF; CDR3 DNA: TGTGCCAGCTCACCGGGGCACGAGCAGTACTTC
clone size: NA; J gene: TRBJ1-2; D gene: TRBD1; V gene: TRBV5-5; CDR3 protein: CASSLHQGDYGYTF; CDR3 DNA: TGTGCCAGCAGCTTGCATCAGGGGGACTATGGCTACACCTTC
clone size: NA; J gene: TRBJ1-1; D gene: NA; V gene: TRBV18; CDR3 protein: CASSPQGYTEAFF; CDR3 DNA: TGTGCCAGCTCACCACAGGGGTACACTGAAGCTTTCTTT
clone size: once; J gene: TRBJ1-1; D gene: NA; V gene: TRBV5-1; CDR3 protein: CASSLDRVNTEAFF; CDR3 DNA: TGCGCCAGCAGCTTGGACAGGGTGAACACTGAAGCTTTCTTT
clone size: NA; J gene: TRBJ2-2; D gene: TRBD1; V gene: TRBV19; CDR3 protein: CASRGQLNTGELFF; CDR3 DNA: TGTGCCAGTAGGGGACAGTTGAACACCGGGGAGCTGTTTTTT
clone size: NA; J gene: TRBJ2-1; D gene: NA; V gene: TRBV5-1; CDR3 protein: CASSRGGVDYNEQFF; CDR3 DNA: TGCGCCAGCAGCCGAGGGGGAGTTGACTACAATGAGCAGTTCTTC
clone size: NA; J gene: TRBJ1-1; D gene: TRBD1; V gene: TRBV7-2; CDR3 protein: CASSFPGQLVLKAFF; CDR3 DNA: TGTGCCAGCAGCTTCCCGGGACAGTTGGTTCTTAAAGCTTTCTTT
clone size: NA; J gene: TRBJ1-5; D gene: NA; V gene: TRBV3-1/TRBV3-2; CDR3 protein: CASSQGVWGGGASRKSGNQPQHF; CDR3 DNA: TGTGCCAGCAGCCAAGGAGTGTGGGGAGGAGGGGCAAGTCGGAAAAGCGGCAATCAGCCCCAGCATTTT
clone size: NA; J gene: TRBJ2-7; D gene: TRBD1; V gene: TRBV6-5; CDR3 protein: CATEGTGGEKQYF; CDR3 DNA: TGTGCCACCGAAGGGACAGGGGGTGAAAAGCAGTACTTC
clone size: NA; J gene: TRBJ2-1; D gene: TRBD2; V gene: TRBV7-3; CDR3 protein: CASSLTYGTSGSRGEQFF; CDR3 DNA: TGTGCCAGCAGCTTAACCTATGGGACTAGCGGGAGTAGGGGTGAGCAGTTCTTC
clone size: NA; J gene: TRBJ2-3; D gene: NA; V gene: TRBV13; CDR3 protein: CASSLGEGDTQYF; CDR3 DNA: TGTGCCAGCAGCTTAGGGGAGGGAGATACGCAGTATTTT
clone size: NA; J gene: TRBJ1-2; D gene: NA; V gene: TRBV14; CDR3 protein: CASSRDLHGYTF; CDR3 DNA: TGTGCCAGCAGCCGAGACCTACATGGCTACACCTTC
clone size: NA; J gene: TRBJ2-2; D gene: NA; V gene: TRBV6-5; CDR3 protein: CASSPLDRTGELFF; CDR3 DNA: TGTGCCAGCAGTCCACTAGACCGCACCGGGGAGCTGTTTTTT
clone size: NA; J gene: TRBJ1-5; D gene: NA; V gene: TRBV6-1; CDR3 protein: CASSERLGRGVNSNQPQHF; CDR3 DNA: TGTGCCAGCAGTGAAAGGTTGGGGCGTGGGGTAAATAGCAATCAGCCCCAGCATTTT
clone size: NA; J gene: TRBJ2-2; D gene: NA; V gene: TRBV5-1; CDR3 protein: CASSRTGELFF; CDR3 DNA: TGCGCCAGCAGCCGCACCGGGGAGCTGTTTTTT
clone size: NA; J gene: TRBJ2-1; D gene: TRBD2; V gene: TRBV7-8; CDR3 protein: CASSFRLLAGGDNEQFF; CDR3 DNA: TGTGCCAGCAGCTTTAGACTCCTAGCGGGAGGGGACAATGAGCAGTTCTTC
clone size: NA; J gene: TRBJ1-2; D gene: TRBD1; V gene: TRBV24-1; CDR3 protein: CATSDPIGQGAYTF; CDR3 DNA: TGTGCCACCAGTGACCCGATAGGACAGGGGGCTTATACCTTC
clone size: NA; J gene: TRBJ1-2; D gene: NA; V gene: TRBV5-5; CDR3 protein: CASTLGNYGYTF; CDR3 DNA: TGTGCCAGCACACTTGGTAACTATGGCTACACCTTC
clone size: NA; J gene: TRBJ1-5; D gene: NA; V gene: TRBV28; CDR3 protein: CASRIGASNQPQHF; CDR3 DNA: TGTGCCAGCCGTATAGGGGCAAGCAATCAGCCCCAGCATTTT
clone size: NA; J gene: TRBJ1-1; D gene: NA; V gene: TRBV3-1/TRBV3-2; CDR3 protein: CASSHMEALNTEAFF; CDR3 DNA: TGTGCCAGCAGCCATATGGAGGCCTTGAACACTGAAGCTTTCTTT
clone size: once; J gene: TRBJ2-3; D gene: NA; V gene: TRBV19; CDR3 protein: CASSTQSTDTQYF; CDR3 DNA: TGTGCCAGTAGTACACAGAGCACAGATACGCAGTATTTT
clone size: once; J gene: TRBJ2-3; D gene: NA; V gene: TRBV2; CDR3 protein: CASIQMAGFTDTQYF; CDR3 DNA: TGTGCCAGCATCCAAATGGCAGGATTCACAGATACGCAGTATTTT
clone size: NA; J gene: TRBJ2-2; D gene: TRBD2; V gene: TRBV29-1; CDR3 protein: CSVEDSGYSTGELFF; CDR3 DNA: TGCAGCGTTGAAGATAGCGGGTACAGCACCGGGGAGCTGTTTTTT
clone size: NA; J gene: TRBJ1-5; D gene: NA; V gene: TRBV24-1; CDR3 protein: CATSDGQRRQPQHF; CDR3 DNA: TGTGCCACCAGTGACGGACAAAGGAGACAGCCCCAGCATTTT